This T cell receptor beta chain was identified during a study of T cells in Graves' hyperthyroidism and ophthalmopathy. Study-level background: Peripheral blood collection took place at initial diagnosis, before any treatment.

For Graves' hyperthyroidism to be stable, ophthalmopathy could not progress within 18 months. Fresh peripheral blood, under 11 ml, yielded the PBMCs. It was RNA transcripts that yielded the amplified TCR beta CDR3 regions. First-round RT-PCR targeting the TCR CDR3 was performed with the HTBI primer set. A single record per CDR3 protein comes from TCRdb applying MiXCR to the multiplex PCR reads. The repertoire holds about 680,000 distinct CDR3 sequences, roughly a third seen once, with roughly 31% in the top ten. Per the germline V gene, CDR1 is SNHLY and CDR2 is FYNNEI. CDR3 length equals 15 residues. The V segment lost 10 bases and the J segment 5 bases; nucleotides outside the gene matches: 13.

The source material was blood. The chain carries TRBV2 and TRBJ2-3; 9 nucleotides match TRBD2. The origin of this receptor is a woman in her thirties or forties with Graves' hyperthyroidism. The CDR3 nucleotides read TGTGCCACCCTACGATATAGCGGGGGTGGAGATACGCAGTATTTT. Translated: CATLRYSGGGDTQYF.